The clone carrying this TCR beta chain was recorded a few times. Its specificity is unknown. The data belong to a study of cytomegalovirus exposure and HLA in healthy donors. Overall study findings and caveats: A prior analysis recorded that most TCR beta V segments were productive about 87% or about 30% of the time. In a later analysis, V- and J-gene trimming of beta chains associated with a DCLRE1C missense variant, replicated independently.

Germline assignment: CDR1 SGHNT and CDR2 YYREEE (reference sequence). The CDR3 is 13 amino acids. The V and J ends lost 2 bases and 5 bases respectively, with 10 bases between them. Use of 60 Vbeta and 13 Jbeta primers characterized the PCR. Libraries were prepared by immunoSEQ multiplex PCR; TCRdb keeps only in-frame clonotypes and omits some of them. The sample contains about 120,000 clones, 76% of which appear only once. This chain links TRBV5-4 with TRBJ1-2; D gene unclear. The specimen sequenced was PBMCs. This receptor was obtained from a woman between 40 and 55 years old in good health and CMV-seropositive. The CDR3 nucleotides read TGTGCCAGCAGCTTATGGGGAGGGTATGGCTACACCTTC. Encoded protein: CASSLWGGYGYTF.